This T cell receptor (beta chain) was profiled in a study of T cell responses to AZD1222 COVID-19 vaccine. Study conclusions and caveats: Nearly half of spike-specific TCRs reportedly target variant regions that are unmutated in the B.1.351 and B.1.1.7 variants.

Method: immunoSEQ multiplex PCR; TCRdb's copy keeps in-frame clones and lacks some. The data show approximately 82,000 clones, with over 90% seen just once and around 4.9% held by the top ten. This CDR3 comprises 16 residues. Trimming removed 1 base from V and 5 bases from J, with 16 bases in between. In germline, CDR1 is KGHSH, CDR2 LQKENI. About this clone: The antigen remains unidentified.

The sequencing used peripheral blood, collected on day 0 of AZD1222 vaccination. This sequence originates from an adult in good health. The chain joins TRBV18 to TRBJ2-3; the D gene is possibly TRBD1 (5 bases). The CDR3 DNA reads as TGTGCCAGCTCACCACAGGGGAAGGCTGGTGGAGATACGCAGTATTTT. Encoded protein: CASSPQGKAGGDTQYF. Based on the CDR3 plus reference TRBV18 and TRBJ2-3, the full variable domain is NAGVMQNPRHLVRRRGQEARLRCSPMKGHSHVYWYRQLPEEGLKFMVYLQKENIIDESGMPKERFSAEFPKEGPSILRIQQVVRGDSAAYFCASSPQGKAGGDTQYFGPGTRLTVL.